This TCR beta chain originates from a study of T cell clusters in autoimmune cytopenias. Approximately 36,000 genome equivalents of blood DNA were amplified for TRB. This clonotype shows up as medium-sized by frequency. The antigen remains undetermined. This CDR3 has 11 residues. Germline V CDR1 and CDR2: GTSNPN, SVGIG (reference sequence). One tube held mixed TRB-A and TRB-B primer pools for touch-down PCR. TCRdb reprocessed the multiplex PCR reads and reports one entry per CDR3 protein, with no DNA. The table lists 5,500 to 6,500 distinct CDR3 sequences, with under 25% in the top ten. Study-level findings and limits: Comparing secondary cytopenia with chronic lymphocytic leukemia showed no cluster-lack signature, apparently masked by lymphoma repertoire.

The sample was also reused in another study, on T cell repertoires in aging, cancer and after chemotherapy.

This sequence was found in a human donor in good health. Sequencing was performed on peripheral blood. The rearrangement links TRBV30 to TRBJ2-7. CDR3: CAWSEAYEQYF.